Listed here are 27 T cell receptor beta chains from one sample, sequenced in a study of blood T cell repertoires in COVID-19. Profiling relied on immunoSEQ multiplex PCR, and the TCRdb table lists in-frame clones only, not all of them. This table holds around 430,000 clones, approximately 87% found once. Sequenced material: PBMCs or T cells enriched from blood (not recorded which). All receptors derive from a woman aged 45-60 years who had recovered from COVID-19.

The gene calls are TRBV19 and TRBJ1-5; perhaps TRBD1 as D (5 bases). The germline V gene encodes CDR1 LNHDA and CDR2 SQIVND (reference sequence). This CDR3 contains 13 residues. With 4 bases removed from V and 4 bases from J, the gap between germline ends came to 8 bases. CDR3 nucleotides: TGTGCCAGTAGTAACAGGATAAATCAGCCCCAGCATTTT. This sequence encodes CASSNRINQPQHF. Full variable domain (outside the CDR3, taken from reference TRBV19 and TRBJ1-5): DGGITQSPKYLFRKEGQNVTLSCEQNLNHDAMYWYRQDPGQGLRLIYYSQIVNDFQKGDIAEGYSVSREKKESFPLTVTSAQKNPTAFYLCASSNRINQPQHFGDGTRLSIL.

The chain joins TRBV5-4 to TRBJ1-2; 11 positions agree with TRBD1. This CDR3 contains 15 residues. The germline V gene encodes CDR1 SGHNT and CDR2 YYREEE (reference sequence). Trimming at V came to 0 bases and at J to 7 bases, leaving 5 bases not matched to a gene. DNA for the CDR3: TGTGCCAGCAGCTTGGATAGGACAGGGGGCGGTGGCTACACCTTC. This encodes CASSLDRTGGGGYTF. The full variable domain, in which reference TRBV5-4 and TRBJ1-2 provide the parts outside the CDR3, is ETGVTQSPTHLIKTRGQQVTLRCSSQSGHNTVSWYQQALGQGPQFIFQYYREEENGRGNFPPRFSGLQFPNYSSELNVNALELDDSALYLCASSLDRTGGGGYTFGSGTRLTVV.

V usage is TRBV5-4 and J usage is TRBJ2-4; D may be TRBD1 (5 bases). CDR3 size: 15 residues. Germline V gene lookup returns CDR1 SGHNT and CDR2 YYREEE (reference sequence). Trimming removed 4 bases from V and 7 bases from J, with 18 bases in between. CDR3 protein: CASSTRQSGRNIQYF. Written as DNA, the CDR3 is TGTGCCAGCAGCACCAGACAGTCCGGGCGGAACATTCAGTACTTC.

The V gene is TRBV6-2 or TRBV6-3, the J gene TRBJ1-6, with TRBD1 matching 8 bases. The CDR3 totals 17 residues. The germline V gene has CDR1 MNHEY and CDR2 SVGEGT. The J segment lost 7 bases and the V segment lost 3 bases, leaving 11 bases of the junction unmatched. This chain's CDR3 is CASSYGETDRVNSPLHF. The CDR3 region has the DNA TGTGCCAGCAGTTATGGGGAAACGGACAGGGTAAATTCACCCCTCCACTTT.

CDR3 amino acids: CASRGQANEKLFF. As DNA, the CDR3 is TGTGCCAGCAGAGGACAGGCTAATGAAAAACTGTTTTTT. The chain carries TRBV28 and TRBJ1-4; 7 bases map to TRBD1. The CDR3 is 13 residues long. Unmatched junction bases numbered 1, after V lost 6 bases and J lost 3 bases. Germline V gene sequence: CDR1 MDHEN, CDR2 SYDVKM.

This rearrangement joins TRBV27 to TRBJ1-3; D perhaps matches TRBD1 (6 bases). The ends were cut back, 5 bases at V and 0 bases at J, with 11 bases in the middle. The V gene's germline CDR1 is MNHEY and CDR2 SMNVEV (reference sequence). CDR3 length: 15 residues. The CDR3 bases are TGTGCCAGCAGTAGGACAGCAGACTCTGGAAACACCATATATTTT. This sequence encodes CASSRTADSGNTIYF.

The chain couples TRBV3-1 (or the pseudogene TRBV3-2) to TRBJ2-2, with a tentative D call TRBD2 (5 bases). This CDR3 has 15 residues. Trimming shortened V by 1 base and J by 4 bases, and 10 bases separated the two germline ends. CDR1 and CDR2 (germline): LGHDT, YNNKEL (reference sequence). CDR3 region: CASSQGWGVTGELFF. In nucleotides, the CDR3 is TGTGCCAGCAGCCAAGGTTGGGGAGTCACCGGGGAGCTGTTTTTT.

The rearrangement links TRBV12-3 or TRBV12-4 to TRBJ1-1; D is ambiguous. CDR3 length: 13 residues. V gave up 0 bases and J gave up 4 bases, with 6 bases separating them. CDR3 bases: TGTGCCAGCAGTTTAGCCGGTGGCACTGAAGCTTTCTTT. Protein: CASSLAGGTEAFF.

The chain is built from TRBV4-1 and TRBJ2-1; possible D gene TRBD2, 5 bases. Germline V CDR1 and CDR2: MGHRA, YSYEKL. Trimming took 1 base from V and 5 from J, leaving 15 bases between them. The CDR3 totals 16 residues. In DNA, the CDR3 is TGCGCCAGCAGCCAAGGTCTTCGGACTTTGAACAATGAGCAGTTCTTC. This gives the protein CASSQGLRTLNNEQFF.

This rearrangement joins TRBV3-1 (or the pseudogene TRBV3-2) to TRBJ1-1; 7 nucleotides align to TRBD1. Germline assignment: CDR1 LGHDT and CDR2 YNNKEL (reference sequence). J lost 9 bases, V lost 6 bases, and 13 bases had no gene match. The CDR3 sequence is 14 residues long. The DNA for the CDR3 is TGTGCCAGCAGACCACGGACAGGCACTCCTCAAGCTTTCTTT. Amino acids: CASRPRTGTPQAFF.

J is TRBJ1-5 and V is TRBV6-2 or TRBV6-3; D might be TRBD1 (5 bases). This CDR3 region has 18 residues. CDR1 is MNHEY, CDR2 SVGEGT, per germline. The V and J ends lost 0 bases and 2 bases respectively, with 17 bases between them. Here the CDR3 reads CASSYSGGLKGGNQPQHF. The CDR3 DNA follows: TGTGCCAGCAGTTACTCGGGTGGCTTGAAAGGGGGCAATCAGCCCCAGCATTTT.

The V call is TRBV27, the J call TRBJ1-1, with D hard to call. The CDR3 runs 13 residues. V lost 5 bases, J lost 2 bases, and 9 bases lay in between. In germline, CDR1 is MNHEY, CDR2 SMNVEV (reference sequence). CDR3 protein: CASSSYSNTEAFF. The CDR3 DNA sequence: TGTGCCAGCAGTAGCTACAGTAACACTGAAGCTTTCTTT.

This chain joins TRBV2 and TRBJ1-6, with 7 bases matching TRBD1. Germline trimming cut 4 bases from V and 0 bases from J; bases unmatched to any gene: 9. Germline V gene data show CDR1 as SNHLY and CDR2 as FYNNEI. The CDR3 is made up of 18 amino acids. DNA for the CDR3: TGTGCCAGCAGTGCCCGGGACAGTTCATACTCCTATAATTCACCCCTCCACTTT. This encodes CASSARDSSYSYNSPLHF.

This chain links TRBV7-2 with TRBJ1-2; 7 bases are a match to TRBD1. Germline CDR1 and CDR2: SGHTA and FQGNSA. V was clipped by 5 bases and J by 0 bases; unmatched bases: 9. The CDR3 length is 16 residues. The CDR3 loop reads CASSNPSGTANYGYTF. The CDR3 bases are TGTGCCAGCAGCAACCCCTCCGGGACAGCTAACTATGGCTACACCTTC.

The V gene is TRBV28, the J gene TRBJ2-1; possibly TRBD2 for D (6 bases). Trimming cost V 6 bases and J 5 bases, with 11 bases left between them. CDR1 MDHEN and CDR2 SYDVKM come from the germline V gene. The CDR3 is 13 residues long. The DNA of the CDR3 is TGTGCCAGCAGCCCCGCGGGAAACAATGAGCAGTTCTTC. Residues: CASSPAGNNEQFF.

This clone appeared a few times. The CDR3 loop is CASRRDRGYTF. For the CDR3, the DNA is TGTGCCAGCAGGAGGGACAGGGGCTACACCTTC. The chain couples TRBV6-5 to TRBJ1-2, with 8 bases aligning to TRBD1. The germline CDR1 and CDR2 sequences are MNHEY and SVGAGI. V was pared by 6 bases and J by 8 bases, with 2 bases of the junction left unmatched. This CDR3 is built from 11 residues.

This clone showed up just once. The chain uses TRBV10-3 and TRBJ2-2; D is ambiguous. This CDR3 comprises 15 residues. The germline CDR1 and CDR2 sequences are ENHRY and SYGVKD. V was trimmed by 3 bases and J by 2 bases, leaving 10 bases between them. The CDR3 nucleotides read TGTGCCATCAGTGATGTTACAGTCAACACCGGGGAGCTGTTTTTT. This encodes CAISDVTVNTGELFF.

This clone showed up just once. This chain uses TRBV19 with TRBJ2-4; 8 bases fit TRBD2. From germline, CDR1 is LNHDA and CDR2 SQIVND (reference sequence). The CDR3 is 17 amino acids. Germline trimming cut 1 base from V and 0 bases from J; bases unmatched to any gene: 5. DNA of the CDR3: TGTGCCAGTAGTATAGCGGGAGGGGGAGTAGCCAAAAACATTCAGTACTTC. It is translated as CASSIAGGGVAKNIQYF.

The gene calls are TRBV5-1 and TRBJ1-2, with 7 bases that match TRBD1. V shed 0 bases and J 7 bases; nucleotides not matched to a gene: 12. Per germline, CDR1 SGHRS and CDR2 YFSETQ. The CDR3 has 16 residues. The DNA of the CDR3 is TGCGCCAGCAGCTTGGAGGTAGGGGGCGTTTCGGGTGGCTACACCTTC. Protein sequence: CASSLEVGGVSGGYTF.

There are a few counts of this clone. This chain links TRBV7-2 with TRBJ2-3; D perhaps matches TRBD1 (5 bases). This CDR3 region has 15 residues. Trimming cost V 5 bases and J 0 bases, with 12 bases left between them. From germline, CDR1 is SGHTA and CDR2 FQGNSA. The CDR3: CASSVGGASTDTQYF. The CDR3 nucleotides are TGTGCCAGCAGCGTAGGTGGGGCCAGCACAGATACGCAGTATTTT.

The chain recombines TRBV24-1 with TRBJ2-5, with 8 bases that match TRBD1. J was trimmed by 5 bases and V by 2 bases; bases with no gene match: 9. Germline-derived CDR1 and CDR2 are KGHDR and SFDVKD. The CDR3 has 16 amino acids. This chain's CDR3 is CATSDSTGVDQETQYF. The CDR3 DNA sequence: TGTGCCACCAGTGATTCGACAGGGGTAGATCAGGAGACCCAGTACTTC.

The chain is built from TRBV11-2 and TRBJ1-1, with D maybe TRBD1 (5 bases). Trimming removed 3 bases at V and 7 bases at J, with 12 bases between. This CDR3 is 13 amino acids long. Germline CDR1 reads SGHAT; CDR2 reads FQNNGV. DNA for the CDR3: TGTGCCAGCAGCTTCGACCGGAGGGGTGAAGCTTTCTTT. This translates into CASSFDRRGEAFF.

The J gene is TRBJ2-1, the V gene TRBV11-2; 10 nucleotides agree with TRBD1. Germline values: CDR1 SGHAT, CDR2 FQNNGV. CDR3 length equals 17 residues. The V segment lost 1 base and the J segment 2 bases; nucleotides outside the gene matches: 5. The DNA for the CDR3 is TGTGCCAGCAGCTTAGTCCGGGACAGGGGAGCCTACAATGAGCAGTTCTTC. It yields the protein CASSLVRDRGAYNEQFF. Full variable domain (rest looked up from reference TRBV11-2 and TRBJ2-1): EAGVAQSPRYKIIEKRQSVAFWCNPISGHATLYWYQQILGQGPKLLIQFQNNGVVDDSQLPKDRFSAERLKGVDSTLKIQPAKLEDSAVYLCASSLVRDRGAYNEQFFGPGTRLTVL.

This clone occurred a few times. The rearrangement joins TRBV4-3 to TRBJ1-1; possibly TRBD1 for D (5 bases). CDR3 size: 16 residues. Trimming took off 4 bases at V and 0 bases at J, with 15 bases between the two ends. The V gene's germline CDR1 is LGHNA and CDR2 YSLEER. The CDR3 protein is CASSLQWDSMNTEAFF. The CDR3 DNA sequence: TGCGCCAGCAGCCTTCAATGGGACTCGATGAACACTGAAGCTTTCTTT.

This rearrangement joins TRBV9 to TRBJ1-3, with D hard to call. Germline assignment: CDR1 SGDLS and CDR2 YYNGEE. The ends were cut back, 2 bases at V and 2 bases at J, with 14 bases in the middle. The CDR3 is 16 residues long. CDR3 sequence reads: CASSVFTGSTGNTIYF. The CDR3 nucleotides are TGTGCCAGCAGCGTTTTTACCGGGTCAACTGGAAACACCATATATTTT.

This clone was found once. Additional DNA sequences in this sample encode the identical CDR3. The CDR3: CASSIRTGELFF. The CDR3 nucleotides are TGTGCCAGTAGTATTAGAACCGGGGAGCTGTTTTTT. This rearrangement joins TRBV19 to TRBJ2-2; D remains unclear. CDR1 is LNHDA, CDR2 SQIVND, per germline (reference sequence). CDR3 length: 12 amino acids. With 3 bases removed from V and 5 bases from J, the gap between germline ends came to 4 bases.

The J gene is TRBJ1-1, the V gene TRBV2; 8 bases are shared with TRBD1. The CDR3 consists of 14 residues. CDR1 and CDR2 (germline): SNHLY, FYNNEI. V trimming: 7 bases; J trimming: 4 bases; junction bases outside the gene matches: 8. Here the CDR3 DNA reads TGTGCCAGCAACCTAGGACAGGGACCCACTGAAGCTTTCTTT. It translates to CASNLGQGPTEAFF. Full variable domain (missing parts from reference TRBV2 and TRBJ1-1): EPEVTQTPSHQVTQMGQEVILRCVPISNHLYFYWYRQILGQKVEFLVSFYNNEISEKSEIFDDQFSVERPDGSNFTLKIRSTKLEDSAMYFCASNLGQGPTEAFFGQGTRLTVV.